Listed here are 6 T cell receptor beta chains from one sample, sequenced in a study of blood T cells in healthy people across ages. A J-beta primer mix and a sample-barcoded 5' primer were used in a second PCR of about 7 to 11 cycles. MiXCR, run by TCRdb on the 5' RACE reads, gives a single entry per CDR3 protein. The sample yields 600,000 to 1,000,000 distinct CDR3 sequences, 20% to 30% seen once. This sample was also put to use in a study of T cells of mothers and their children.

Sequencing was performed on blood. These receptors originate from a boy aged 10-17 years in good health.

The CDR3 DNA reads TGTGCCAGCAAGGGGGGGGTCAATCAGCCCCAGCATTTT. Amino acid sequence: CASKGGVNQPQHF. The chain has TRBV2 and TRBJ1-5, with D perhaps TRBD1 (6 bases). This CDR3 region has 13 residues. The germline gives CDR1 SNHLY, CDR2 FYNNEI. V lost 7 bases, J lost 3 bases, and 10 bases lay in between. The variable domain in full, with the rest retrieved from reference TRBV2 and TRBJ1-5, is EPEVTQTPSHQVTQMGQEVILRCVPISNHLYFYWYRQILGQKVEFLVSFYNNEISEKSEIFDDQFSVERPDGSNFTLKIRSTKLEDSAMYFCASKGGVNQPQHFGDGTRLSIL.

This clonotype was found a few times. The V call is TRBV7-9, the J call TRBJ1-1, with 7 nucleotides matching TRBD1. The CDR3 covers 16 residues. V trimming: 4 bases; J trimming: 5 bases; junction bases outside the gene matches: 13. CDR1 and CDR2 from the germline V gene are SEHNR and FQNEAQ (reference sequence). This CDR3 reads CASSSPPTGILTEAFF. CDR3 nucleotide sequence: TGTGCCAGCAGCTCACCCCCGACAGGGATATTGACTGAAGCTTTCTTT.

A few counts support this clonotype. The rearrangement uses TRBV28 and TRBJ2-7; 8 positions match TRBD1. Germline V lookup: CDR1 MDHEN, CDR2 SYDVKM. V was clipped by 5 bases and J by 3 bases; unmatched bases: 12. This CDR3 has 16 residues. The CDR3 DNA reads TGTGCCAGCAGTCCCAACATTTTAGGACAGGGCTACGAGCAGTACTTC. Translating gives CASSPNILGQGYEQYF. The entire variable domain, with the rest obtained from reference TRBV28 and TRBJ2-7, is as follows: DVKVTQSSRYLVKRTGEKVFLECVQDMDHENMFWYRQDPGLGLRLIYFSYDVKMKEKGDIPEGYSVSREKKERFSLILESASTNQTSMYLCASSPNILGQGYEQYFGPGTRLTVT.

This clonotype was counted at least ten times. The chain combines TRBV14 with TRBJ2-5; D remains unclear. CDR3 length: 15 amino acids. V gave up 0 bases and J gave up 2 bases, with 10 bases separating them. Per germline, CDR1 SGHDN and CDR2 FVKESK. The CDR3 DNA sequence: TGTGCCAGCAGCCAAGATGCGACCGAGCAAGAGACCCAGTACTTC. This codes for CASSQDATEQETQYF.

This clonotype was picked up a small number of times. The chain joins TRBV5-1 to TRBJ2-1, with a weak D call TRBD2 (5 bases). Trimming cost V 4 bases and J 6 bases, with 8 bases left between them. The CDR3 runs 12 residues. Germline lookup yields CDR1 SGHRS and CDR2 YFSETQ. The CDR3 region is CASSPAGNEQFF. The CDR3 DNA follows: TGCGCCAGCAGCCCCGCGGGCAATGAGCAGTTCTTC.

The genes are TRBV6-6 and TRBJ2-3, with TRBD2 matching 8 bases. The J segment lost 2 bases and the V segment lost 6 bases, leaving 7 bases of the junction unmatched. This CDR3 spans 15 amino acids. Germline V CDR1 and CDR2: MNHNY, SVGAGI (reference sequence). The CDR3: CASSSAGADTDTQYF. The CDR3 DNA is TGTGCCAGCAGCTCAGCGGGGGCAGACACAGATACGCAGTATTTT.